A single T cell receptor (beta chain) is shown here with its context. This PCR relied on a set of 60 Vbeta primers and 13 Jbeta primers. Sequencing was performed with immunoSEQ multiplex PCR; in TCRdb, only in-frame clones are kept and a portion is missing. The data show some 170,000 clones, roughly 72% seen once. The sample is drawn from a study of cytomegalovirus exposure and HLA in healthy donors. There are 15 residues in the CDR3. CDR1 MDHEN and CDR2 SYDVKM come from the germline V gene. With 5 bases clipped from V and 2 bases from J, the junction kept 5 bases outside the gene matches. Material: PBMCs. The clonotype was recovered from a woman aged 35 to 49 in good health and CMV-seronegative. The chain links TRBV28 to TRBJ1-2, with 10 bases aligning to TRBD1. The CDR3 protein is CASSPLGQGNYGYTF. In nucleotides, the CDR3 is TGTGCCAGCAGTCCCTTGGGACAGGGGAACTATGGCTACACCTTC.